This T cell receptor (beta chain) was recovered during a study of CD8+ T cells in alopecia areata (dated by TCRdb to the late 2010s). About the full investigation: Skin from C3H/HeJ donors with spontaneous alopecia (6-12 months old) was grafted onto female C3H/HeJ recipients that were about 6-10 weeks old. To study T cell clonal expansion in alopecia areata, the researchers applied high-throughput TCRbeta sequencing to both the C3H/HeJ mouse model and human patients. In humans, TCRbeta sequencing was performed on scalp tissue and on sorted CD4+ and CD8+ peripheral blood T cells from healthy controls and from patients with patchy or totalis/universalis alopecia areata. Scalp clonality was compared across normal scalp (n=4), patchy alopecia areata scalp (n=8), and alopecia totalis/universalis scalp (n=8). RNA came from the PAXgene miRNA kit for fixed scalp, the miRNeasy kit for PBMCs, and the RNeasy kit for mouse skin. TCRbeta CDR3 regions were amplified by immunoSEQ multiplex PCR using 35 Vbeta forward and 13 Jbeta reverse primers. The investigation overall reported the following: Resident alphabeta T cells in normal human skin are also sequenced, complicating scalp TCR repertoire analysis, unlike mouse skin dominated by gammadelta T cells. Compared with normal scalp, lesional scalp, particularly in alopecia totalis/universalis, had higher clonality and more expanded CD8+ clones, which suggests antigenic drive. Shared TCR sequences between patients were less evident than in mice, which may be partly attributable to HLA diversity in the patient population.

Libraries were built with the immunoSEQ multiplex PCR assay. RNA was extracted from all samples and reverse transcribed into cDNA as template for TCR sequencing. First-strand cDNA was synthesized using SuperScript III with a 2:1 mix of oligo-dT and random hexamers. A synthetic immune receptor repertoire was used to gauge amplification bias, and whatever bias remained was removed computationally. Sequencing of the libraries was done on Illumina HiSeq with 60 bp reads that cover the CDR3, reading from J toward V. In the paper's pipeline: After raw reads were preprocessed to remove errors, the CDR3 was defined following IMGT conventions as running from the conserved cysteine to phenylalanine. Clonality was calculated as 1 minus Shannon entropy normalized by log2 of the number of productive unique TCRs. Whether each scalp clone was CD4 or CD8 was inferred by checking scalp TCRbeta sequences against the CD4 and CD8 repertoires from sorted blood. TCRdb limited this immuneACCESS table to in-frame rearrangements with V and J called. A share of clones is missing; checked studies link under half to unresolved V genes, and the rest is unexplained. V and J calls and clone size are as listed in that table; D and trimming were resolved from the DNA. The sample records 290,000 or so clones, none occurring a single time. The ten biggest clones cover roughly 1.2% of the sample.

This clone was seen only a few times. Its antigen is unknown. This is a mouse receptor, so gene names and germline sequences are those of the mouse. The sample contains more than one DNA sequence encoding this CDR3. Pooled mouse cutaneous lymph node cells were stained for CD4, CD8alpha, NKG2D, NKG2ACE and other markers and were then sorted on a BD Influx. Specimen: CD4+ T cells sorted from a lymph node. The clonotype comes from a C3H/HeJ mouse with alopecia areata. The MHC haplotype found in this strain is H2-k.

Incomplete CDR3 DNA: TGTGCCAGCAGCCCCCTGGGGGGTAACTATGCT. This yields the protein CASSPLGGNYA. The full CDR3 protein reads CASSPLGGNYAEQFF. Recombination joined TRBV13-3 with TRBJ2-1; 8 junctional bases match TRBD2. Read data end 4 residues before the CDR3 end; the end is taken from the germline J gene. The CDR3, from cysteine to phenylalanine, totals 15 residues. The CDR3 was read in part: 33 bases, with the frame set at base 1. At the junction V is shortened by 5 bases and J by 0 bases; bases outside the gene matches: 4. CDR1 and CDR2, per the germline V gene, are NNHDY and SYVADS.